Detailed here is one T cell receptor (beta chain). This sample was taken from a study of blood T cell repertoires in COVID-19. TCRdb's table, derived via immunoSEQ multiplex PCR, lists solely in-frame clones and lacks some. The sample includes fewer than 350,000 clones, around 88% seen only once; the top ten take roughly 1.9%. The receptor comes from a woman aged 30 to 39 who had recovered from COVID-19. Sequenced input: peripheral blood.

The CDR3 sequence: CASSQGGAGGGSTDTQYF. CDR3 nucleotide sequence: TGTGCCAGCAGCCAAGGGGGAGCGGGGGGTGGAAGCACAGATACGCAGTATTTT. The chain links TRBV4-2 to TRBJ2-3, with 9 bases matching TRBD2. The CDR3 consists of 18 residues. V lost 1 base, J lost 0 bases, and 8 bases stayed unmatched. Germline V lookup: CDR1 LGHNA, CDR2 YNFKEQ.